Listed here are 27 T cell receptor beta chains from one sample, sequenced in a study of preoperative IRX-2 immunotherapy in early breast cancer. Regarding treatment: preoperative locoregional IRX-2 cytokine immunotherapy. The table came from immunoSEQ multiplex PCR; TCRdb's copy has only in-frame clones and leaves some out. Among about 25,000 clones listed, roughly four fifths were seen once. This specimen was lymph node tissue, taken after IRX-2 immunotherapy. The receptors shown here come from a human donor with breast cancer.

This sequence joins TRBV5-1 and TRBJ2-1; 15 bases map to TRBD2. Germline V gives CDR1 SGHRS, CDR2 YFSETQ. Trimming at V came to 5 bases and at J to 6 bases, leaving 6 bases not matched to a gene. This CDR3 comprises 16 residues. CDR3 bases: TGCGCCAGCAGTCTTAGGACTAGCGGGGGGGTCAATGAGCAGTTCTTC. It encodes CASSLRTSGGVNEQFF.

The chain has TRBV18 and TRBJ2-1; D ambiguous. The CDR3 extends over 12 amino acids. Germline CDR1 reads KGHSH; CDR2 reads LQKENI. Trimming left V 2 bases short and J 9 bases short, with 8 bases between. DNA for the CDR3: TGTGCCAGCTCACCAGGGGTCGGTGAGCAGTTCTTC. This codes for CASSPGVGEQFF.

The chain combines TRBV27 with TRBJ1-5, with a possible D match to TRBD1 (6 bases). Per germline, CDR1 MNHEY and CDR2 SMNVEV (reference sequence). CDR3 length: 15 amino acids. V gave up 4 bases and J gave up 6 bases, with 16 bases separating them. The CDR3 nucleotides are TGTGCCAGCAGTTCCCTGGGGGCGGTGGGTCAGCCCCAGCATTTT. The encoded protein is CASSSLGAVGQPQHF.

J is TRBJ1-1 and V is TRBV6-8; no clear D gene. Trimming left V 5 bases short and J 4 bases short, with 11 bases between. The CDR3 consists of 13 residues. CDR1 MNHGY and CDR2 SAAAGT come from the germline V gene. CDR3 nucleotide sequence: TGTGCCAGCAGTGAGAGTGCATTCACTGAAGCTTTCTTT. It is translated as CASSESAFTEAFF.

The V call is TRBV11-3, the J call TRBJ1-5; D gene uncertain. Trimming took off 5 bases at V and 1 base at J, with 21 bases between the two ends. CDR3 length equals 18 residues. Germline CDR1 SGHNT, CDR2 YENEEA. The CDR3 loop reads CASSPNHAVTRSNQPQHF. CDR3 bases: TGTGCCAGCAGCCCCAACCACGCCGTGACAAGAAGCAATCAGCCCCAGCATTTT.

This clone was detected once. The rearrangement joins TRBV28 to TRBJ1-3, with D perhaps TRBD1 (5 bases). Trimming shortened V by 7 bases and J by 4 bases, and 17 bases separated the two germline ends. Germline CDR1 is MDHEN and CDR2 is SYDVKM. The CDR3 totals 15 residues. CDR3 DNA sequence: TGTGCCAGCATTGGGGGGTATCTTATCGGAAACACCATATATTTT. Its protein product is CASIGGYLIGNTIYF.

V and J are TRBV18 and TRBJ2-7; no clear D gene. V was shortened by 2 bases and J by 9 bases, with 14 bases between the two germline ends. Germline CDR1 KGHSH, CDR2 LQKENI. This CDR3 is built from 13 residues. The CDR3 DNA follows: TGTGCCAGCTCACCAGGTTCGTCTACGGTGCAGTACTTC. Protein product: CASSPGSSTVQYF.

The V gene is TRBV7-4, the J gene TRBJ2-2; D might be TRBD1 (6 bases). The germline V gene has CDR1 SGHVT and CDR2 SQSDAQ. The V and J ends lost 4 bases and 5 bases respectively, with 8 bases between them. CDR3 length equals 13 residues. The CDR3 DNA sequence: TGTGCCAGCAGCTCTGACAGGACCGGGGAGCTGTTTTTT. Its protein is CASSSDRTGELFF.

This clone has just a few counts. This chain uses TRBV11-3 with TRBJ2-7; the D is unclear. Trimming took 3 bases from V and 6 from J, leaving 15 bases between them. This CDR3 spans 14 amino acids. Germline V gene lookup returns CDR1 SGHNT and CDR2 YENEEA. The CDR3 DNA is TGTGCCAGCAGCTTGGGAAGGGTCAGCGCCGAGCAGTACGTC. Translation gives CASSLGRVSAEQYV.

The chain is built from TRBV12-5 and TRBJ2-3, with D perhaps TRBD1 (5 bases). Trimming stripped 0 bases from V and 2 bases from J, with 15 bases between. The V gene's germline CDR1 is LGHNT and CDR2 FRNRAP. This CDR3 has 17 amino acids. The CDR3 DNA follows: TGTGCTAGTGGTTTGGTAGTGGCCGCAGGGCCCACAGATACGCAGTATTTT. It codes for CASGLVVAAGPTDTQYF.

The V gene is TRBV7-6, the J gene TRBJ2-2, with D uncertain. The V gene's germline CDR1 is SGHVS and CDR2 FNYEAQ. V was pared by 7 bases and J by 3 bases, with 15 bases between. The CDR3 sequence is 15 residues long. Written as DNA, the CDR3 is TGTGCCAGCACCACTCAAGTCGCAGACACCGGGGAGCTGTTTTTT. Its translation is CASTTQVADTGELFF.

V and J are TRBV6-8 and TRBJ2-1, with 10 bases identical to TRBD2. The V gene's germline CDR1 is MNHGY and CDR2 SAAAGT. The V gene end was trimmed by 7 bases and the J gene end by 7 bases; junction bases not matched to a gene: 13. The CDR3 consists of 16 residues. This CDR3 is CASIYSPSGGGNEQFF. The DNA for the CDR3 is TGTGCCAGCATCTACTCGCCCAGCGGGGGGGGTAATGAGCAGTTCTTC.

This clone was seen once. The chain links TRBV30 to TRBJ2-3; 12 bases map to TRBD2. The CDR3 loop spans 16 amino acids. Germline V gene sequence: CDR1 GTSNPN, CDR2 SVGIG (reference sequence). V was clipped by 4 bases and J by 5 bases; unmatched bases: 10. The CDR3 reads CAWKLAGGSRGDTQYF. CDR3 DNA sequence: TGTGCCTGGAAACTAGCGGGGGGCTCCCGAGGAGATACGCAGTATTTT. The variable domain in full, with the rest retrieved from reference TRBV30 and TRBJ2-3, is SQTIHQWPATLVQPVGSPLSLECTVEGTSNPNLYWYRQAAGRGLQLLFYSVGIGQISSEVPQNLSASRPQDRQFILSSKKLLLSDSGFYLCAWKLAGGSRGDTQYFGPGTRLTVL.

The genes are TRBV18 and TRBJ1-5, with D unclear. Trimming took off 6 bases at V and 0 bases at J, with 9 bases between the two ends. Per germline, CDR1 KGHSH and CDR2 LQKENI. CDR3 length: 14 residues. The CDR3 loop reads CASSPSNSNQPQHF. In nucleotides, the CDR3 is TGTGCCAGCTCCCCATCGAATAGCAATCAGCCCCAGCATTTT.

This clone is a singleton in its sample. The chain joins TRBV1 to TRBJ1-4. TRBV1 is a recognized pseudogene. This CDR3 contains 14 residues. The CDR3 nucleotides are TGCGCCAGCAGCCAAGATTTGAAAAGGGAAAAACTGTTTTTT. Its translation: CASSQDLKREKLFF.

The chain uses TRBV11-3 and TRBJ1-1, with D perhaps TRBD1 (5 bases). The V gene lost 1 base and the J gene lost 11 bases, with 17 bases spanning the gap. The CDR3 is 14 residues long. Germline CDR1 SGHNT, CDR2 YENEEA. CDR3: CASSLGGSPVGAFF. Here the CDR3 DNA reads TGTGCCAGCAGCTTAGGGGGGTCCCCGGTTGGGGCTTTCTTT.

The CDR3 DNA follows: TGTGCTAGTGGTTTTCGACCGGACGCTGAAGCTTTCTTT. As protein: CASGFRPDAEAFF. The chain links TRBV12-5 to TRBJ1-1; D not resolved. Germline V CDR1 and CDR2: LGHNT, FRNRAP. CDR3 length: 13 amino acids. Trimming left V 3 bases short and J 6 bases short, with 11 bases between.

This clone was seen a few times. The chain employs TRBV7-6 and TRBJ2-2, with D perhaps matching TRBD1 or TRBD2 (6 bases each). The CDR3 is 14 amino acids. The V end was cut by 3 bases, the J end by 5 bases, with 10 bases between. Germline V CDR1 and CDR2: SGHVS, FNYEAQ. CDR3 in amino acids: CASSFRGATGELFF. The CDR3 nucleotides read TGTGCCAGCAGCTTTAGGGGGGCGACCGGGGAGCTGTTTTTT.

This chain links TRBV6-8 with TRBJ2-5, with 8 bases identical to TRBD2. CDR1 and CDR2 from the germline V gene are MNHGY and SAAAGT. The length of the CDR3 is 14 residues. V dropped 9 bases and J dropped 5; count of bases not matched to a gene: 11. CDR3 protein: CARSPGGCGETQYF. The CDR3 DNA sequence: TGTGCCAGGAGCCCGGGGGGGTGTGGGGAGACCCAGTACTTC.

The V and J genes are TRBV19 and TRBJ1-4, with TRBD1 matching 7 bases. Germline V gene sequence: CDR1 LNHDA, CDR2 SQIVND (reference sequence). The V segment lost 8 bases and the J segment 4 bases; nucleotides outside the gene matches: 7. The CDR3 covers 14 residues. CDR3 DNA: TGTGCCAGTCGACCGGGACAGAATAATGAAAAACTGTTTTTT. As protein: CASRPGQNNEKLFF.

V and J are TRBV28 and TRBJ1-1; possible D gene TRBD1, 6 bases. CDR3 length: 16 residues. Trimming removed 7 bases from V and 5 bases from J, with 23 bases in between. Germline V gives CDR1 MDHEN, CDR2 SYDVKM. CDR3 DNA sequence: TGTGCCAGCACCGAAAGGGACGGCCAAGGGGGAACTGAAGCTTTCTTT. This translates into CASTERDGQGGTEAFF. Together with reference TRBV28 and TRBJ1-1, the CDR3 gives the full variable domain: DVKVTQSSRYLVKRTGEKVFLECVQDMDHENMFWYRQDPGLGLRLIYFSYDVKMKEKGDIPEGYSVSREKKERFSLILESASTNQTSMYLCASTERDGQGGTEAFFGQGTRLTVV.

The V gene is TRBV30, the J gene TRBJ1-2, with TRBD1 matching over 9 bases. The CDR3 extends over 16 amino acids. V was clipped by 2 bases and J by 0 bases; unmatched bases: 7. Germline lookup yields CDR1 GTSNPN and CDR2 SVGIG (reference sequence). The CDR3 nucleotides are TGTGCCTGGAGTAAAGCAAGGGACAGGGCTAACTATGGCTACACCTTC. Protein: CAWSKARDRANYGYTF.

The chain recombines TRBV6-8 with TRBJ1-2; 9 bases line up with TRBD1. The trim removed 2 bases at V and 8 bases at J, leaving 6 bases unmatched. CDR3 length: 14 residues. The germline V gene encodes CDR1 MNHGY and CDR2 SAAAGT. The CDR3 loop is CASSYRTGETGYTF. CDR3 nucleotide sequence: TGTGCCAGCAGTTACCGGACAGGGGAAACAGGCTACACCTTC.

V gene TRBV30 combines with J gene TRBJ2-1; D is ambiguous. The CDR3 loop spans 11 amino acids. Trimming removed 1 base from V and 15 bases from J, with 13 bases in between. Germline-derived CDR1 and CDR2 are GTSNPN and SVGIG (reference sequence). CDR3 DNA sequence: TGTGCCTGGAGTGCTCAGGTTCTGACGTTCTTC. Translating gives CAWSAQVLTFF.

V usage is TRBV12-5 and J usage is TRBJ2-2; perhaps D is TRBD1 or TRBD2 (6 bases each). The CDR3 has 16 amino acids. The germline V gene has CDR1 LGHNT and CDR2 FRNRAP. CDR3 region: CASSWTAHSGVGELFF. The CDR3 nucleotides are TGTGCCAGTTCATGGACAGCTCACTCGGGAGTCGGGGAGCTGTTTTTT. Drawing the rest from reference TRBV12-5 and TRBJ2-2, the complete variable domain is DARVTQTPRHKVTEMGQEVTMRCQPILGHNTVFWYRQTMMQGLELLAYFRNRAPLDDSGMPKDRFSAEMPDATLATLKIQPSEPRDSAVYFCASSWTAHSGVGELFFGEGSRLTVL.

This clone was observed a handful of times. The chain recombines TRBV19 with TRBJ1-2; 12 positions agree with TRBD1. The V gene's germline CDR1 is LNHDA and CDR2 SQIVND (reference sequence). J was trimmed by 4 bases and V by 6 bases; bases with no gene match: 6. CDR3 length: 15 residues. The CDR3 region has the DNA TGTGCCAGTAGAAGCGGGACAGGGGGCAGCTATGGCTACACCTTC. Residues: CASRSGTGGSYGYTF.

This chain joins TRBV11-3 and TRBJ2-7, with D possibly matching TRBD1 (5 bases). CDR3 length: 15 amino acids. Trimming took off 5 bases at V and 0 bases at J, with 14 bases between the two ends. In germline, CDR1 is SGHNT, CDR2 YENEEA. In nucleotides, the CDR3 is TGTGCCAGCAGCCGGTTGGGGCCCTACTCCTACGAGCAGTACTTC. It specifies CASSRLGPYSYEQYF.